This TCR beta chain emerged from a study of shared clonotypes between healthy human individuals (dated by TCRdb to the early 2020s). About the study as a whole: A couple of women and a few men aged 18 to 49 years were included in the cohort. Between about 0.9 and 10 billion PBMCs per donor were obtained by leukapheresis. Libraries were prepared and TCR repertoires were sequenced by different laboratories using diverse techniques, in order to increase sequencing depth and limit assay-specific biases. Blood TCR repertoires of five healthy adults were deeply sequenced to estimate repertoire size and the extent of clonotype sharing between individuals.

Using the deep immunoSEQ assay, TCR CDR3 regions were amplified from genomic DNA by multiplex PCR. Genomic DNA extracted from each cell subset was distributed evenly over all wells of several immunoSEQ 96-well plates, and each plate served as one replicate. For unsorted PBMC, 300 ng of genomic DNA, equivalent to approximately 28,000 T cell genomes, went into each replicate PCR. Genomic DNA from unsorted PBMC was sequenced over ten immunoSEQ deep assay plates. Purified libraries were quantified with a Qubit 3.0 fluorometer, sized on a Bioanalyzer 2100, and re-quantified with the KAPA Library Quantification kit. A separate single-read 150-cycle Illumina NextSeq 550 flow cell was used to sequence each immunoSEQ 96-well plate. The authors processed their data as follows. Because the immunoSEQ output held only junctional sequences and lacked quality scores, the filtering could not match the filtering applied to full-length reads. To assign V/J genes and CDR3, sequences were annotated against IMGT germline references using PyIR, a Python wrapper for IgBLAST v1.9. Reads with weak V/J assignments (E-value above 1e-6), missing CDR3, stop codons, out-of-frame junctions, or ambiguous translated residues were removed. V3J clonotypes were defined as sequences sharing an identical inferred V gene, J gene, and CDR3 amino acid sequence. Percentage overlap between repertoires was computed as shared unique clonotypes divided by the size of the smaller repertoire. Richness of each repertoire was evaluated using RTK rarefaction, the Chao1 estimator, and Recon v2.1 estimates of unobserved clonotypes. TCRdb's version of the immuneACCESS table is confined to in-frame rearrangements and falls short of the full clone set. An unresolved V gene accounts for under half of the shortfall where checked; the remainder is of unknown origin. D and trimming were read from the DNA, whereas the V and J calls and clone size are those reported in that table. This sample lists about 560,000 clones; around 78% were detected once. The biggest ten clones account for more than 10% of the sample.

The CDR3 starts with the cysteine, ends with the phenylalanine, and has 15 residues. Just the 45-base CDR3 DNA is kept, in frame starting at base 1. CDR1 is given as SGDLS and CDR2 as YYNGEE, both from the germline V gene. For this chain, trimming is 3 bases at the V end and 5 bases at the J end, and the number of junction bases without a gene match is 9. Donors were healthy HIV-negative adults with no recently reported acute infections or vaccinations. Every donor was a Caucasian adult living in Nashville, Tennessee, USA. In the unsorted samples, 85 million to 100 million PBMCs were counted, and genomic DNA was extracted using the QIAamp DNA Blood Mini kit. After blood collection by leukapheresis, PBMCs were isolated using Ficoll-Histopaque density gradient centrifugation and then cryopreserved in the vapor phase of liquid nitrogen. As concerns this clone: There is no known antigen for this receptor. Base-call qualities are not available, and no considerably larger clone is one nucleotide away.

Overall study results and their limits: Based on pairwise subsampling, the degree of clonotype sharing among donors was expected to be affected by sequencing depth. Because the study included only a small number of donors, the genetic and exposure-history diversity represented was limited. Only blood was sampled, and tissue TCR repertoires likely differ from those in blood.

Recombination connected TRBV9 to TRBJ2-7; 9 central nucleotides agree with TRBD2. This clonotype was sampled from a woman in her thirties or forties in good health. Some clones in this sample may be carry-over from other donors' samples. Sequencing used PBMCs. CDR3 protein: CASSEAGGPGNEQYF. The base sequence is TGTGCCAGCAGCGAGGCGGGAGGGCCGGGAAACGAGCAGTACTTC.